This T cell receptor beta chain appears in the sequencing data of a study of early stage breast cancer tumors. Study details: Of around 16 invasive breast tumors, around 13 were hormone receptor-positive, HER2-negative.

TCRdb keeps only in-frame clones here, not all; method: immunoSEQ multiplex PCR. The sample holds some 75,000 clones, roughly 84% seen once. The CDR3 sequence is 14 residues long. Germline CDR1 SGHNT, CDR2 YYREEE (reference sequence). V lost 4 bases and J lost 3, with 13 bases in between. About this clone: Antigen: not known.

Study-level findings and limits: Blood repertoires resembled normal breast more than tumor. Chain pairing and CD4, CD8 or FOXP3 expression were not captured. Tumors had around 2.5-fold higher T cell density than normal breast.

The TCR was taken from a person in their sixties or seventies with breast cancer. The sample taken for sequencing was blood. The rearrangement uses TRBV5-4 and TRBJ1-2; D is perhaps TRBD1 (6 bases). The CDR3 sequence is CASSMGARDYGYTF. The CDR3 bases are TGTGCCAGCAGCATGGGGGCGCGGGACTATGGCTACACCTTC. Using reference TRBV5-4 and TRBJ1-2 for the parts outside the CDR3, the full variable domain is ETGVTQSPTHLIKTRGQQVTLRCSSQSGHNTVSWYQQALGQGPQFIFQYYREEENGRGNFPPRFSGLQFPNYSSELNVNALELDDSALYLCASSMGARDYGYTFGSGTRLTVV.